A single sample is the source of the 25 T cell receptor beta chains below, sequenced in a study of identical twins. TCRdb re-called the 5' RACE reads through MiXCR, storing one row per CDR3 protein. The table includes about 260,000 distinct CDR3 sequences, 5.5% to 7% detected once. The same specimen was also included in a second study, on yellow fever vaccine responses in identical twins.

Sequenced: memory (CD45RO+) T cells sorted from blood. These receptors were taken from a woman in her late teens or twenties in good health.

The sample holds many counts of this clonotype. The V and J genes are TRBV3-1 and TRBJ1-2, with D possibly TRBD1 on 5 matching bases. V gave up 3 bases and J gave up 6 bases, with 14 bases separating them. This CDR3 has 14 amino acids. The germline gives CDR1 LGHDT, CDR2 YNNKEL (reference sequence). CDR3: CASSQAGTSDGYTF. The CDR3 coding sequence is TGTGCCAGCAGCCAGGCCGGGACCTCCGATGGCTACACCTTC.

This chain joins TRBV29-1 and TRBJ1-2; possibly TRBD1 for D (5 bases). The CDR3 loop spans 16 amino acids. CDR1 is SQVTM and CDR2 is ANQGSEA in the germline V gene. V lost 7 bases, J lost 3 bases, and 24 bases lay in between. CDR3 nucleotide sequence: TGCAGCGCAAAACCGACAGTAACCCAAGGGGACTATGGCTACACCTTC. It translates to CSAKPTVTQGDYGYTF.

This clonotype was picked up many times. The chain links TRBV14 to TRBJ2-2, with D uncertain. Trimming pared 1 base from V and 1 base from J, leaving 4 bases between. Germline V gives CDR1 SGHDN, CDR2 FVKESK. There are 14 residues in the CDR3. The CDR3: CASSQARNTGELFF. In DNA form, the CDR3 reads TGTGCCAGCAGCCAAGCTCGGAACACCGGGGAGCTGTTTTTT.

The sample holds many counts of this clonotype. CDR3 sequence (DNA): TGCAGTGCGAGGGATAGCTCTGGAAACACCATATATTTT. This encodes CSARDSSGNTIYF. This chain joins TRBV20-1 and TRBJ1-3; D gene ambiguous. Germline CDR1 reads DFQATT; CDR2 reads SNEGSKA (reference sequence). The CDR3 is 13 residues long. V dropped 6 bases and J dropped 0 bases, with 9 bases sitting between them.

The CDR3 here is CASSDSMNTEAFF. DNA for the CDR3: TGCGCCAGCAGCGACAGCATGAACACTGAAGCTTTCTTT. This rearrangement joins TRBV5-1 to TRBJ1-1, with D tentatively TRBD1 (5 bases). V was trimmed by 4 bases and J by 0 bases, leaving 7 bases between them. The CDR3 length is 13 residues. Germline loops: CDR1 SGHRS, CDR2 YFSETQ.

The chain has TRBV3-1 and TRBJ1-5; D is perhaps TRBD1 (6 bases). CDR1 LGHDT and CDR2 YNNKEL come from the germline V gene (reference sequence). V was clipped by 0 bases and J by 4 bases, with 10 bases between them. There are 15 residues in the CDR3. The CDR3 DNA sequence: TGTGCCAGCAGCCAAGATCACAGGGAGAATCAGCCCCAGCATTTT. This gives the protein CASSQDHRENQPQHF. The variable domain in full, completed from reference TRBV3-1 and TRBJ1-5, reads DTAVSQTPKYLVTQMGNDKSIKCEQNLGHDTMYWYKQDSKKFLKIMFSYNNKELIINETVPNRFSPKSPDKAHLNLHINSLELGDSAVYFCASSQDHRENQPQHFGDGTRLSIL.

In its sample, this clonotype was seen many times. V usage is TRBV12-3 or TRBV12-4 and J usage is TRBJ1-6; D remains unclear. CDR3 length: 13 amino acids. The V and J ends lost 5 bases and 0 bases respectively, with 2 bases between them. In nucleotides, the CDR3 is TGTGCCAGCAGTATCTCCTATAATTCACCCCTCCACTTT. Translation: CASSISYNSPLHF.

This clonotype was found many times. This chain joins TRBV7-8 and TRBJ2-2, with TRBD1 as a possible D gene (6 bases). CDR3 length equals 15 residues. Germline CDR1 and CDR2: SGHVS and FQNEAQ. The germline V and J ends were trimmed by 5 bases and 0 bases, with 10 bases remaining between them. The CDR3 bases are TGTGCCAGCAGCGGGGACATGGCGAACACCGGGGAGCTGTTTTTT. This gives the protein CASSGDMANTGELFF.

The table lists this clonotype with a few counts. The chain uses TRBV6-5 and TRBJ1-2; D remains ambiguous. CDR3 length: 14 residues. The V and J ends lost 2 bases and 4 bases respectively, with 11 bases between them. From germline, CDR1 is MNHEY and CDR2 SVGAGI. For the CDR3, the DNA is TGTGCCAGCAGTTACGGGCGGGGATCCTATGGCTACACCTTC. Translated: CASSYGRGSYGYTF.

The chain joins TRBV5-4 to TRBJ1-1; 8 bases agree with TRBD1. The V and J ends lost 4 bases and 2 bases, in that order; junction bases with no gene match: 10. The CDR3 spans 16 residues. Germline CDR1 and CDR2: SGHNT and YYREEE (reference sequence). Here the CDR3 reads CASSRIPDRDNTEAFF. Here the CDR3 DNA reads TGTGCCAGCAGCCGAATACCGGACAGGGACAACACTGAAGCTTTCTTT.

This clonotype occurred many times. The chain combines TRBV7-9 with TRBJ2-7; no clear D. This CDR3 has 13 residues. Trimming pared 1 base from V and 13 bases from J, leaving 17 bases between. The germline V gene encodes CDR1 SEHNR and CDR2 FQNEAQ (reference sequence). The CDR3 region is CASSLGVSGSAYF. Written as DNA, the CDR3 is TGTGCCAGCAGCTTAGGGGTCTCCGGGTCTGCTTACTTC.

The CDR3 region is CASSTGQGPYEQYV. CDR3 in DNA: TGTGCCAGCAGCACGGGACAGGGGCCCTACGAGCAGTACGTC. The V gene is TRBV5-5, the J gene TRBJ2-7; 10 nucleotides line up with TRBD1. CDR1 SGHKS and CDR2 YYEKEE come from the germline V gene (reference sequence). The CDR3 runs 14 residues. J gave up 2 bases and V 4 bases, and 3 bases lay outside the gene matches.

The chain joins TRBV10-3 to TRBJ1-1; possible D gene TRBD1, 5 bases. Germline V gives CDR1 ENHRY, CDR2 SYGVKD. CDR3 size: 13 residues. V lost 7 bases and J 1 base, leaving 10 bases between the germline ends. CDR3 region: CAIIGDRNTEAFF. In DNA form, the CDR3 reads TGTGCCATCATAGGCGACAGGAACACTGAAGCTTTCTTT.

This clonotype was found many times. The V gene is TRBV12-3 or TRBV12-4, the J gene TRBJ2-6; D gene ambiguous. Trimming shortened V by 3 bases and J by 2 bases, and 8 bases separated the two germline ends. This CDR3 spans 15 amino acids. This chain's CDR3 is CASSLGITGANVLTF. Written as DNA, the CDR3 is TGTGCCAGCAGTTTGGGTATTACTGGGGCCAACGTCCTGACTTTC.

The chain employs TRBV5-1 and TRBJ2-3; maybe TRBD2 (6 bases). CDR1 SGHRS and CDR2 YFSETQ come from the germline V gene. The CDR3 spans 15 residues. Deletions cut 0 bases from V and 6 bases from J, with 14 bases between. The CDR3 DNA reads TGCGCCAGCAGCTTGGGGGGCGGGAACACGGATACGCAGTATTTT. It encodes CASSLGGGNTDTQYF. Full variable domain (remainder filled in from reference TRBV5-1 and TRBJ2-3): KAGVTQTPRYLIKTRGQQVTLSCSPISGHRSVSWYQQTPGQGLQFLFEYFSETQRNKGNFPGRFSGRQFSNSRSEMNVSTLELGDSALYLCASSLGGGNTDTQYFGPGTRLTVL.

The V and J genes are TRBV20-1 and TRBJ2-5; 11 bases fit TRBD2. Per germline, CDR1 DFQATT and CDR2 SNEGSKA (reference sequence). The trim removed 6 bases at V and 6 bases at J, leaving 3 bases unmatched. The CDR3 covers 12 residues. The CDR3 DNA reads TGCAGTGCAATAGCGGGGGGGAAGACCCAGTACTTC. Translating gives CSAIAGGKTQYF.

V and J are TRBV20-1 and TRBJ2-5; D is uncertain. This CDR3 comprises 11 residues. Germline assignment: CDR1 DFQATT and CDR2 SNEGSKA (reference sequence). Trimming stripped 3 bases from V and 2 bases from J, with 4 bases between. The CDR3 nucleotides are TGCAGTGCTAGTTGGCAAGAGACCCAGTACTTC. Its translation: CSASWQETQYF.

Many counts were recorded for this clonotype. The V call is TRBV5-1, the J call TRBJ2-7, with TRBD1 matching over 7 bases. The ends lost 5 bases at V and 0 bases at J; junction bases unmatched: 5. The length of the CDR3 is 14 residues. Germline V lookup: CDR1 SGHRS, CDR2 YFSETQ. CDR3 sequence (DNA): TGCGCCAGCAGGACAGGGACAACCTCCTACGAGCAGTACGTC. As protein: CASRTGTTSYEQYV.

The gene calls are TRBV18 and TRBJ2-7, with a weak D call TRBD1 (6 bases). The CDR3 spans 16 residues. The V and J ends lost 1 base and 0 bases respectively, with 13 bases between them. Germline CDR1 and CDR2: KGHSH and LQKENI. The CDR3 DNA reads as TGTGCCAGCTCACCACGCACAGGGAAAGACTCCTACGAGCAGTACTTC. Protein product: CASSPRTGKDSYEQYF.

The sample holds a few counts of this clonotype. The genes are TRBV27 and TRBJ2-7; TRBD1 is a possible D gene (5 bases). V gave up 3 bases and J gave up 1 base, with 10 bases separating them. This CDR3 has 14 amino acids. Per germline, CDR1 MNHEY and CDR2 SMNVEV (reference sequence). Here the CDR3 reads CASSLTENSYEQYF. The CDR3, as DNA: TGTGCCAGCAGTTTGACAGAGAATTCCTACGAGCAGTACTTC.

This clonotype was seen once. V is TRBV19 and J is TRBJ2-5; tentative D call: TRBD1 (6 bases). The ends were cut back, 4 bases at V and 6 bases at J, with 15 bases in the middle. This CDR3 region has 14 residues. CDR1 LNHDA and CDR2 SQIVND come from the germline V gene (reference sequence). CDR3 coding DNA: TGTGCCAGTAGTACACAGGGTTATGAGAAGACCCAGTACTTC. Translating gives CASSTQGYEKTQYF.

This clonotype was observed a few times. V and J are TRBV5-1 and TRBJ2-5, with D possibly TRBD1 on 8 matching bases. V was clipped by 1 base and J by 4 bases, with 14 bases between them. Looked up from germline, CDR1 is SGHRS and CDR2 is YFSETQ. This CDR3 contains 15 residues. CDR3 residues: CASSLLTGGGETQYF. CDR3 sequence (DNA): TGCGCCAGCAGCTTGCTTACAGGGGGGGGAGAGACCCAGTACTTC.

The chain employs TRBV6-4 and TRBJ1-1, with D perhaps matching TRBD1 (5 bases). Germline V gene data show CDR1 as MRHNA and CDR2 as SNTAGT. The CDR3 length is 16 residues. With 6 bases removed from V and 3 bases from J, the gap between germline ends came to 20 bases. The CDR3 reads CASRRVAGDGHTEAFF. DNA for the CDR3: TGTGCCAGCAGAAGGGTTGCGGGGGATGGTCACACTGAAGCTTTCTTT.

This sequence joins TRBV5-1 and TRBJ2-2; D is unresolved. V was cut by 2 bases and J by 7 bases, with 12 bases left in between. The germline CDR1 and CDR2 sequences are SGHRS and YFSETQ. The CDR3 extends over 14 amino acids. For the CDR3, the DNA is TGCGCCAGCAGCTTAGCCGAATTGGGCGGGGAGCTGTTTTTT. Its translation is CASSLAELGGELFF. The complete variable domain, with remaining parts taken from reference TRBV5-1 and TRBJ2-2, reads KAGVTQTPRYLIKTRGQQVTLSCSPISGHRSVSWYQQTPGQGLQFLFEYFSETQRNKGNFPGRFSGRQFSNSRSEMNVSTLELGDSALYLCASSLAELGGELFFGEGSRLTVL.

This clonotype was detected many times. This rearrangement joins TRBV29-1 to TRBJ2-3, with D uncertain. V was shortened by 4 bases and J by 3 bases, with 11 bases between the two germline ends. Germline V gene lookup returns CDR1 SQVTM and CDR2 ANQGSEA. The CDR3 is 13 amino acids. CDR3 in amino acids: CSVVKQTTDTQYF. Here the CDR3 DNA reads TGCAGCGTTGTTAAACAGACAACAGATACGCAGTATTTT.